This record looks at one TCR beta chain sequence and its context. The antigen is unknown. The source of the sample is a study of T cell responses to AZD1222 COVID-19 vaccine. The CDR3 sequence is 11 residues long. Trimming removed 11 bases at V and 1 base at J, with 9 bases between. The germline V gene encodes CDR1 SNHLY and CDR2 FYNNEI. Generated by immunoSEQ multiplex PCR, the TCRdb table keeps only in-frame clones and is missing some. Altogether 150,000 to 200,000 clones are present, 85% to 95% being singletons, with the ten largest covering 0.9%. Study-wide findings and caveats: With two AZD1222 doses given, Spike-specific TCR breadth and depth both rose. Sampling captured repertoires only after the peak T cell response.

V is TRBV2 and J is TRBJ2-7; a weak D match, TRBD1 (5 bases). The starting material was peripheral blood, obtained on day 0 of AZD1222 vaccination. This TCR came from an adult in good health. This CDR3 is CASKGSYEQYF. In DNA, the CDR3 is TGTGCCTCCAAGGGGTCCTACGAGCAGTACTTC. The complete variable domain, with remaining parts taken from reference TRBV2 and TRBJ2-7, reads EPEVTQTPSHQVTQMGQEVILRCVPISNHLYFYWYRQILGQKVEFLVSFYNNEISEKSEIFDDQFSVERPDGSNFTLKIRSTKLEDSAMYFCASKGSYEQYFGPGTRLTVT.